One and the same sample provided the 7 T cell receptor beta chains below, sequenced in a study of CD8+ T cells in alopecia areata. cDNA reverse transcribed from extracted RNA served as the sequencing template. Assay: immunoSEQ multiplex PCR; the TCRdb copy retains only in-frame clones and omits some. This repertoire holds 250,000 or so clones, and none appear only once. A panel of CD4, CD8alpha, NKG2D, NKG2ACE and other markers served to sort pooled cutaneous lymph node cells. Sequencing was performed on CD4+ T cells sorted from a lymph node. The receptors were sampled from a C3H/HeJ mouse with alopecia areata. This line is of MHC haplotype H2-k.

This clone was counted a few times. Mouse germline and gene names are used. With the read ending 4 residues before the CDR3 end, the germline J gene is used to fill in that end. The chain combines TRBV5 with TRBJ2-5; D is ambiguous. This CDR3 contains 13 residues. Germline V lookup: CDR1 LGHNA, CDR2 YNLKQL (reference sequence). CDR3 protein: CASSQEMGDTQYF. The sequenced CDR3 bases are TGTGCCAGCAGCCAAGAGATGGGAGAC.

In this sample, this clone turned up a few times. Gene names are mouse gene names. The DNA ends 4 residues before the CDR3 does, and the rest of the CDR3 is filled in from the germline J gene. The chain recombines TRBV13-2 with TRBJ2-1; 11 nucleotides line up with TRBD2. Germline loops: CDR1 NNHNN, CDR2 SYGAGS (reference sequence). The J segment lost 1 base and the V segment lost 4 bases, leaving 4 bases of the junction unmatched. The CDR3 covers 16 residues. The CDR3: CASGPRTGGNYAEQFF. The DNA read from the CDR3 is TGTGCCAGCGGTCCCAGGACTGGGGGGAACTATGCT.

The sample holds a few counts of this clone. Mouse gene names apply. The read falls 3 residues short of the CDR3 end, and the missing part is taken from the germline J gene. V is TRBV13-1 and J is TRBJ1-6; no firm D call. TRBJ1-6 is an ORF, and what it does is uncertain. CDR1 NSHNY and CDR2 SYGAGN come from the germline V gene. With 5 bases removed from V and 3 bases from J, the gap between germline ends came to 3 bases. The CDR3 is made up of 12 amino acids. The CDR3 here is CASSNYNSPLYF. The CDR3 bases that were read are TGTGCCAGCAGCAACTATAATTCGCCC.

Details on this clone: The germline and genes are mouse ones. The read terminates 4 residues before the CDR3 end, so the remaining end is supplied by the germline J gene. The chain employs TRBV13-3 and TRBJ2-1, with TRBD1 matching over 7 bases. Losses at the gene ends were 9 bases for V and 4 bases for J; bases not matched to a gene: 1. The CDR3 extends over 11 amino acids. Germline CDR1 reads NNHDY; CDR2 reads SYVADS. CDR3 DNA, as far as it was read: TGTGCCACACAGGGGTATGCT. Amino acids: CATQGYA. The CDR3 as a whole reads CATQGYAEQFF.

Turning to this clone: The gene names here belong to mouse. The read falls 4 residues short of the CDR3 end, and the missing part is taken from the germline J gene. The chain recombines TRBV19 with TRBJ2-5, with 8 positions matching TRBD1. CDR3 length: 13 residues. Germline assignment: CDR1 FNHDT and CDR2 SITEND (reference sequence). CDR3 amino acids: CASSTTGVDTQYF. The DNA read from the CDR3 is TGTGCCAGCAGTACGACAGGGGTAGAC.

This clone occurred a few times. All gene names here are mouse names. The observed sequence ends 4 residues before the CDR3 terminus, with the missing tail filled in from the germline J gene. V is TRBV13-3 and J is TRBJ2-2, with 10 bases that match TRBD2. After removal of 2 bases from V and 1 base from J, the junction contained 5 bases not matched to a gene. From germline, CDR1 is NNHDY and CDR2 SYVADS. The CDR3 has 17 amino acids. CDR3 DNA, as far as it was read: TGTGCCAGCAGTGAGCGGCTGGGGGGGCAAAACACCGGG. Protein: CASSERLGGQNTG. The full CDR3 is CASSERLGGQNTGQLYF.

This clone has a count of ten or more. Germline and genes: mouse. The observed sequence ends 4 residues before the CDR3 terminus, with the missing tail filled in from the germline J gene. This chain joins TRBV17 and TRBJ2-7; D is unresolved. CDR1 and CDR2 (germline): MNHDT, YYDKIL. The V and J ends lost 1 base and 3 bases respectively, with 4 bases between them. There are 12 residues in the CDR3. CDR3 DNA (partial): TGTGCTAGCAGTAGAGGACACTAT. Residues: CASSRGHY. The entire CDR3 protein reads CASSRGHYEQYF.